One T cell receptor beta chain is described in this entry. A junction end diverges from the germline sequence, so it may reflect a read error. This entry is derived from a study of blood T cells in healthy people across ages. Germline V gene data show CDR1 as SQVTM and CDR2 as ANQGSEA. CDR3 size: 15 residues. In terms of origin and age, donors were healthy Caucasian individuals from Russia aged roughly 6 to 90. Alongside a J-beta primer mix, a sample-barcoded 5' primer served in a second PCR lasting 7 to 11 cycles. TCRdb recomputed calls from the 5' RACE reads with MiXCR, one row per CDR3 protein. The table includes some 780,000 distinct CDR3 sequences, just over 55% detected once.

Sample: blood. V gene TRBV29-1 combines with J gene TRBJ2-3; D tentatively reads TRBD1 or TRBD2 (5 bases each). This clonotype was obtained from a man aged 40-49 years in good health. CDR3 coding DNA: TGCGGCGTTGAGCAGCCGGGACCGAACATGCATACGCAGTATTTT. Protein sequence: CGVEQPGPNMHTQYF.